Sequencing of this TCR beta chain was carried out in a study of shared clonotypes between healthy human individuals. General study findings and limits: Sequencing depth was a factor that was expected to affect clonotype sharing among donors.

On this clone itself: Antigen specificity is unknown.

CDR1 is SNHLY and CDR2 is FYNNEI in the germline V gene. This CDR3 has 11 residues. Trimming took 4 bases from V and 9 from J, leaving 6 bases between them. When replicate PCRs were run on unsorted PBMC, they used around 290 ng DNA, about 27,000 T cell genomes. The assay was immunoSEQ multiplex PCR, and TCRdb's table has in-frame clones only and misses some. The repertoire holds around 500,000 clones, over 75% seen once, with more than 9.5% in the top ten. This TCR came from a woman aged 35 to 49 in good health. Some clones in this sample may be carry-over from other donors' samples. The V call is TRBV2, the J call TRBJ2-2; the D is unclear. The sequencing input was PBMCs. For the CDR3, the DNA is TGTGCCAGCAGTGGAAGCTGGGAGCTGTTTTTT. It is translated as CASSGSWELFF.